This T cell receptor (beta chain) was identified in a study of blood T cell repertoires in COVID-19. Study in general: The United States, Italy and Spain were the sources of the acute and convalescent COVID-19 samples.

Sequencing used immunoSEQ multiplex PCR; TCRdb keeps in-frame clones, though not all of them. Of approximately 400,000 clones listed, approximately 91% are singletons. V was trimmed by 3 bases and J by 4 bases, leaving 10 bases between them. Per the germline V gene, CDR1 is ENHRY and CDR2 is SYGVKD. The CDR3 loop spans 14 amino acids. The sequence was obtained from a woman aged 40 to 50 who had been exposed to COVID-19. The rearrangement joins TRBV10-3 to TRBJ1-3; D uncertain. Source material: PBMCs or T cells enriched from blood (not recorded which). The chain's CDR3 is CAISDWRKGNTIYF. CDR3 DNA: TGTGCCATCAGTGATTGGCGGAAAGGAAACACCATATATTTT.